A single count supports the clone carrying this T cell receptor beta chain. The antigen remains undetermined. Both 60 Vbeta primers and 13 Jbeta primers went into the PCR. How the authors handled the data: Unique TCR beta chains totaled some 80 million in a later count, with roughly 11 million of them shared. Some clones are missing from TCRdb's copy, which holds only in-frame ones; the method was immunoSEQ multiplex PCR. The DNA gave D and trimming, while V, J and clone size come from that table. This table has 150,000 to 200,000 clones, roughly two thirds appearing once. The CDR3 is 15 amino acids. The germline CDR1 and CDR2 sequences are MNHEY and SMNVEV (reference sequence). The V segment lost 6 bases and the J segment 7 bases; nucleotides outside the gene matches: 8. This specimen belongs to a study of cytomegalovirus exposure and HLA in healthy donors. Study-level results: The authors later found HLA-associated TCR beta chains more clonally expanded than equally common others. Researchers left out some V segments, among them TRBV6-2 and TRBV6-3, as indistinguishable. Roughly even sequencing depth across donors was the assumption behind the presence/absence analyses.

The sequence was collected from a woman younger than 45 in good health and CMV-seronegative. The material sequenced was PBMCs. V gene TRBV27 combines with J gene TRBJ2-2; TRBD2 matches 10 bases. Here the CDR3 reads CASRRAGGPIGELFF. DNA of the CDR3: TGTGCCAGCAGACGAGCGGGAGGGCCTATCGGGGAGCTGTTTTTT.